This TCR beta chain emerged from a study of neurological immune-mediated disorders. The unsorted libraries originated from 2 million PBMCs that had been stored at -80 C. This clonotype was observed at least ten times. TCRdb reprocessed the 5' RACE reads with MiXCR, giving one entry per CDR3 protein. The sample lists approximately 36,000 distinct CDR3 sequences; 13% to 15% were seen once. Material: PBMCs. The TCR was taken from a woman between 45 and 65 years old with HTLV-1-associated myelopathy (HAM/TSP).

CDR3 sequence (DNA): TGCGCCAGCAGTGAGATGAGGCTAGCGGGGGCGCTCGTAGCCAAAAACATTCAGTACTTC. Translated: CASSEMRLAGALVAKNIQYF. The J gene is TRBJ2-4, the V gene TRBV10-2, with 10 bases aligning to TRBD2. V trimming: 2 bases; J trimming: 0 bases; junction bases outside the gene matches: 13. CDR1 is WSHSY and CDR2 is SAAADI in the germline V gene. CDR3 size: 20 residues.